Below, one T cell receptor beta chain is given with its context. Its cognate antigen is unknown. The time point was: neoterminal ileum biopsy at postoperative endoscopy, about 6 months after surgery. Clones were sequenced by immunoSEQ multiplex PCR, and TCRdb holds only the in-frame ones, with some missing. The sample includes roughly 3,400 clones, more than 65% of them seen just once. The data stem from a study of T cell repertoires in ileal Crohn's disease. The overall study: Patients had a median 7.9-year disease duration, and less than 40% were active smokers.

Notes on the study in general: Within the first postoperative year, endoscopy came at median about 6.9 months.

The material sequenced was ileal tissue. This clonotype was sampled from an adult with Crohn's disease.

CDR3 sequence (DNA): TGCAGCGCGAGGACAGCCAAAGTCGCCGGGGAGCTGTTTTTT. It specifies CSARTAKVAGELFF. The chain couples TRBV29-1 to TRBJ2-2; weak D call: TRBD1 (6 bases). The CDR3 consists of 14 residues. Trimming left V 7 bases short and J 6 bases short, with 18 bases between. Germline V lookup: CDR1 SQVTM, CDR2 ANQGSEA.